This entry concerns a single T cell receptor beta chain. Its antigen is undetermined. The sample contains more than one DNA sequence encoding this CDR3. Treatment here: approximately 18 received Ad26.COV2.S at low or high dose, single or two shots; 5 received placebo; per-sample allocation not given. The investigators took samples on day 63 after the first vaccine or placebo injection. Some clones are missing from TCRdb's copy, which holds only in-frame ones; the method was immunoSEQ multiplex PCR. Of around 400,000 clones listed, roughly 80% are singletons. Germline lookup yields CDR1 SGHRS and CDR2 YFSETQ. Trimming removed 4 bases from V and 5 bases from J; junction bases left unmatched: 7. The CDR3 sequence is 15 residues long. The sample is drawn from a study of Ad26.COV2.S vaccination and SARS-CoV-2 variants. The study's findings and limits: Estimates derived from TCR breadth and depth analyses may have underestimated total T cell responses.

This TCR was recovered from a person aged 18-60 years who received the Ad26.COV2.S COVID-19 vaccine or a placebo. The material sequenced was peripheral blood, taken in a trial of Ad26.COV2.S vaccine versus placebo. This chain connects TRBV5-1 to TRBJ1-4, with 8 bases that match TRBD1. The CDR3 region has the DNA TGCGCCAGCAGCCAAGCAGGGACAGGAAATGAAAAACTGTTTTTT. It yields the protein CASSQAGTGNEKLFF.